This T cell receptor (beta chain) was recovered during a study of control samples from healthy donors and cancer patients. Sequencing was performed with immunoSEQ multiplex PCR; in TCRdb, only in-frame clones are kept and a portion is missing. The table has roughly 120,000 clones, over 85% seen once. This CDR3 spans 13 amino acids. Trimming took off 5 bases at V and 4 bases at J, with 10 bases between the two ends. Looked up from germline, CDR1 is SEHNR and CDR2 is FQNEAQ (reference sequence). This TCR derives from a man aged 25 to 40 in good health. The specimen sequenced was blood. The V gene is TRBV7-9, the J gene TRBJ2-3; the D gene is possibly TRBD2 (6 bases). The CDR3 bases are TGTGCCAGCAGCCCGGAGGGGTCAGATACGCAGTATTTT. Translation: CASSPEGSDTQYF. The variable domain in full, completed from reference TRBV7-9 and TRBJ2-3, reads DTGVSQNPRHKITKRGQNVTFRCDPISEHNRLYWYRQTLGQGPEFLTYFQNEAQLEKSRLLSDRFSAERPKGSFSTLEIQRTEQGDSAMYLCASSPEGSDTQYFGPGTRLTVL.